The entry below gives a single TCR beta chain sequence along with its context. Only one count was recorded for this clone. The clone's antigen remains unknown. No quality values exist for individual bases; no much larger clone is one base distant. Enrolling through a virtual design, the prospective study's participants ranged in age from roughly 18 to 95 years and lived across 24 United States geographic areas. In the prospective study, participants were assigned to cohorts based on the clinical history participants reported in a screening survey and a study questionnaire. Each participant in the prospective study had whole blood, serum and a nasopharyngeal or oropharyngeal swab collected by mobile phlebotomists. Additional blood draws and questionnaires over an approximately 2-month period could optionally be provided by prospective study participants. Blood samples from the prospective study were shipped frozen or at room temperature prior to DNA extraction.

This sample was included in a study of blood T cell repertoires in COVID-19 (TCRdb year 2020). A note on the overall study: The collaborator samples originated in the United States, Italy and Spain and spanned the acute and convalescent phases of COVID-19. Deeply sampled blood TCRbeta repertoires from subjects exposed to, actively infected with, or recovered from COVID-19 were included in the dataset. The prospective study material was composed of cDNA or gDNA derived from T cells, B-cell-depleted T cells, or PBMCs. A de-identified subject ID, COVID-19 status, age in years and sex were almost always included in the sample metadata. A freely available public database, intended as a resource for researchers studying the immune response to SARS-CoV-2, is where the repertoires were released. Samples were obtained from the ongoing ImmuneRACE study (first 160 participants) and from 1,254 subjects provided by 6 global collaborators. Where HLA class I and class II types were available, the types were taken from metadata supplied by the sample provider, not from assay-based typing. Results and caveats for the whole study, not just this receptor: Clinical and demographic metadata were provided uncurated, with the amount varying by source and participant.

CDR1 and CDR2, looked up from the germline V gene, are SNHLY and FYNNEI. Trimming takes 6 bases off V and 9 bases off J; junction bases not matched to a gene: 6. The CDR3 holds 14 amino acids from the cysteine to the phenylalanine. The sequence is cut down to CDR3 DNA, 42 bases in frame from base 1. TCRbeta CDR3 regions were amplified from genomic DNA by means of the immunoSEQ Assay, a bias-controlled multiplex PCR. The authors processed their data as follows. The number of nucleated cells in each sample was estimated by amplification of reference gene primers within the assay. To quantify the absolute abundance of each unique TCRbeta CDR3 rearrangement, sequence reads were collapsed and filtered. For each sample, productive Simpson clonality was calculated as the square root of Simpson's diversity index over productive rearrangements. The source is immuneACCESS, and TCRdb retained only in-frame sequences with V and J called. Part of the clones is not carried over; for the studies checked, unresolved V genes explain less than half of this, and the remainder is unexplained. D and trimming come from the DNA, and the V and J calls and clone size come from that table. The sample yields around 200,000 clones; roughly 87% were counted once. About 2.1% of the sample is taken by the ten largest.

The rearrangement combines TRBV2 with TRBJ1-6; TRBD1 aligns with 9 central bases. This sequence originates from a woman aged 35 to 49 with acute COVID-19. The sample taken for sequencing was PBMCs or T cells enriched from blood (not recorded which). The CDR3 amino acid sequence is: CASRTGTGFSPLHF. The nucleotide sequence reads TGTGCCAGCAGGACCGGGACAGGGTTTTCACCCCTCCACTTT.